The 27 T cell receptor beta chains listed next were all sequenced from one sample in a study of response to subunit inactivated influenza vaccine listed by TCRdb under 2018. Receptor amplification or capture employed RT-PCR. The run used an Illumina HiSeq 2500. Starting from the raw public reads, TCRdb applied fastp trimming at Q25, assembled clones with MiXCR and retained in-frame beta chains. Each record represents a unique CDR3 protein, reported with the most common genes and DNA among its rows. This sample lists about 540,000 distinct CDR3 sequences; roughly 23% were detected once. Clones ranked in the top ten supply 2.8% of the sample. Another study also made use of these data, one on T cells expressing NK-cell markers. That second publication adds: The TCR beta cDNA libraries were made using 5'RACE template switching, a step that added both a universal primer site and unique molecular identifiers.

Sequences were derived from CD4+ T cells sorted from PBMCs, sampled 12 days after vaccination. The receptors derive from a man in his fifties or sixties who received an inactivated influenza vaccine. Donor details come from another sample of the same person, matched by shared clones.

The chain couples TRBV5-1 to TRBJ2-1; D possibly corresponds to TRBD1 (6 bases). The CDR3 runs 14 residues. Trimming pared 1 base from V and 8 bases from J, leaving 13 bases between. CDR1 is SGHRS, CDR2 YFSETQ, per germline. CDR3 coding DNA: TGCGCCAGCAGCTTGTCACAGGGACGGGATGAGCAGTTCTTC. This codes for CASSLSQGRDEQFF.

There are a few counts of this clonotype. This chain uses TRBV7-9 with TRBJ2-3; TRBD2 matches 8 bases. This CDR3 region has 16 residues. Losses at the gene ends were 3 bases for V and 1 base for J; bases not matched to a gene: 6. Germline assignment: CDR1 SEHNR and CDR2 FQNEAQ (reference sequence). The CDR3 DNA is TGTGCCAGCAGCTTTTCCCGAGCGGGGGGCACAGATACGCAGTATTTT. Protein: CASSFSRAGGTDTQYF.

This clonotype has at least ten counts. The rearrangement uses TRBV5-6 and TRBJ2-7; D is uncertain. The ends were cut back, 2 bases at V and 2 bases at J, with 11 bases in the middle. CDR1 SGHDT and CDR2 YYEEEE come from the germline V gene. The CDR3 is 14 residues long. This chain's CDR3 is CASSFGRSTYEQYF. The CDR3 nucleotides are TGTGCCAGCAGCTTTGGCAGATCTACCTACGAGCAGTACTTC.

This clonotype showed up just once. One end of the junction does not line up with germline, which may come from a read error. This chain links TRBV5-5 with TRBJ1-1; 7 bases line up with TRBD1. The CDR3 extends over 14 amino acids. Germline V gene lookup returns CDR1 SGHKS and CDR2 YYEKEE (reference sequence). The CDR3 nucleotides read TGTGCCAGCAGCTTGCAGGGGGTTGAAACTGAACCTTTCTTT. This codes for CASSLQGVETEPFF.

The chain couples TRBV3-1 to TRBJ2-5; D gene unclear. The CDR3 totals 16 residues. Per the germline V gene, CDR1 is LGHDT and CDR2 is YNNKEL (reference sequence). V dropped 0 bases and J dropped 1 base, with 12 bases sitting between them. CDR3 loop: CASSQDLSRFQETQYF. The CDR3 DNA reads TGTGCCAGCAGCCAAGATCTTTCGAGGTTCCAAGAGACCCAGTACTTC.

The chain carries TRBV11-2 and TRBJ2-5; D is uncertain. Trimming shortened V by 4 bases and J by 2 bases, and 8 bases separated the two germline ends. The CDR3 is made up of 13 amino acids. Per the germline V gene, CDR1 is SGHAT and CDR2 is FQNNGV. Written as DNA, the CDR3 is TGTGCCAGCAGCTCGGGCCATCAAGAGACCCAGTACTTC. Residues: CASSSGHQETQYF.

This clonotype was seen only a few times. The J gene is TRBJ2-5, the V gene TRBV6-2 or TRBV6-3, with D perhaps matching TRBD1 (5 bases). The V gene lost 5 bases and the J gene lost 1 base, with 8 bases spanning the gap. CDR1 is MNHEY, CDR2 SVGEGT, per germline. CDR3 length: 13 amino acids. CDR3: CASSTGPQETQYF. The DNA for the CDR3 is TGTGCCAGCAGTACAGGACCCCAAGAGACCCAGTACTTC.

This clonotype was counted ten times or more. Germline is not matched at one junction end, which may reflect a read error. This chain joins TRBV5-1 and TRBJ1-5; tentative D call: TRBD1 (5 bases). Per germline, CDR1 SGHRS and CDR2 YFSETQ. The CDR3 extends over 13 amino acids. CDR3 in amino acids: CASSPGPNQPQHF. The CDR3, as DNA: TGTGCCAGCAGCCCAGGGCCGAATCAGCCCCAGCATTTT.

The rearrangement uses TRBV20-1 and TRBJ2-1; 10 nucleotides agree with TRBD2. Losses at the gene ends were 5 bases for V and 9 bases for J; bases not matched to a gene: 13. The CDR3 length is 15 residues. Germline CDR1 reads DFQATT; CDR2 reads SNEGSKA (reference sequence). The CDR3 DNA follows: TGCAGTGCTCCAGGTTGGAGCGGGAGGGCCGGTGAGCAGTTCTTC. This encodes CSAPGWSGRAGEQFF.

This clonotype was seen once. The V gene is TRBV15, the J gene TRBJ2-7; D gene uncertain. V was cut by 4 bases and J by 6 bases, with 7 bases left in between. The CDR3 length is 11 residues. CDR1 and CDR2 from the germline V gene are LNHNV and YYDKDF (reference sequence). CDR3 residues: CATSKDREQYF. The CDR3 DNA follows: TGTGCCACCAGCAAAGACCGCGAGCAGTACTTC.

This clonotype was observed a handful of times. This CDR3 reads CATQRGGAVETQYF. Here the CDR3 DNA reads TGTGCCACCCAACGGGGGGGGGCCGTGGAGACCCAGTACTTC. V and J are TRBV2 and TRBJ2-5; 8 nucleotides match TRBD2. The CDR3 is made up of 14 amino acids. Germline trimming cut 10 bases from V and 5 bases from J; bases unmatched to any gene: 12. Germline assignment: CDR1 SNHLY and CDR2 FYNNEI.

This clonotype was counted a few times. CDR3 nucleotides: TGTGCCAGCAGCTTTGTCAGTTCTTACACTGAAGCTTTCTTT. Encoded protein: CASSFVSSYTEAFF. V gene TRBV7-2 combines with J gene TRBJ1-1; D gene unclear. V lost 3 bases, J lost 3 bases, and 11 bases lay in between. Germline CDR1 and CDR2: SGHTA and FQGNSA. The CDR3 runs 14 residues. The full variable domain, rest sourced from reference TRBV7-2 and TRBJ1-1, is GAGVSQSPSNKVTEKGKDVELRCDPISGHTALYWYRQSLGQGLEFLIYFQGNSAPDKSGLPSDRFSAERTGGSVSTLTIQRTQQEDSAVYLCASSFVSSYTEAFFGQGTRLTVV.

This clonotype was counted between two and nine times. The J gene is TRBJ2-2, the V gene TRBV4-1; 9 bases agree with TRBD2. The CDR3 length is 17 residues. From germline, CDR1 is MGHRA and CDR2 YSYEKL. V shed 3 bases, J shed 5 bases, and the junction held 10 bases outside the gene matches. The CDR3 sequence: CASSHQGGGARTGELFF. For the CDR3, the DNA is TGCGCCAGCAGCCACCAAGGCGGGGGGGCAAGGACCGGGGAGCTGTTTTTT.

This clonotype was observed a handful of times. Here the CDR3 DNA reads TGTGCCAGCAGCTGGGGACTAGCGGGGGGAGAGACCCAGTACTTC. Its translation: CASSWGLAGGETQYF. The chain links TRBV5-5 to TRBJ2-5; 15 nucleotides match TRBD2. V dropped 3 bases and J dropped 4; count of bases not matched to a gene: 1. CDR3 length equals 15 residues. Looked up from germline, CDR1 is SGHKS and CDR2 is YYEKEE (reference sequence).

This chain links TRBV12-3 or TRBV12-4 with TRBJ1-3; tentatively, D is TRBD1 (6 bases). There are 14 residues in the CDR3. Trimming left V 3 bases short and J 4 bases short, with 10 bases between. Here the CDR3 DNA reads TGTGCCAGCAGTTTTGGGGGGCTAGGAAACACCATATATTTT. Translation: CASSFGGLGNTIYF.

This clonotype has a handful of counts. The V call is TRBV2, the J call TRBJ1-4; D gene unclear. V was shortened by 6 bases and J by 8 bases, with 10 bases between the two germline ends. This CDR3 has 12 amino acids. Germline lookup yields CDR1 SNHLY and CDR2 FYNNEI. CDR3 amino acids: CASRRYEEKLFF. For the CDR3, the DNA is TGTGCCAGCAGGCGGTACGAAGAAAAACTGTTTTTT.

This clonotype has more than one count but fewer than ten. The J gene is TRBJ2-1, the V gene TRBV7-3; TRBD2 matches 8 bases. The J segment lost 9 bases and the V segment lost 5 bases, leaving 9 bases of the junction unmatched. Germline values: CDR1 SGHTA, CDR2 FQGTGA. CDR3 length: 14 residues. CDR3 in amino acids: CASSLASSGTEQFF. In DNA form, the CDR3 reads TGTGCCAGCAGCCTCGCTAGTAGCGGGACTGAGCAGTTCTTC.

This clonotype has only a few counts. The chain couples TRBV20-1 to TRBJ1-6; tentative D call: TRBD1 (5 bases). In germline, CDR1 is DFQATT, CDR2 SNEGSKA (reference sequence). This CDR3 spans 13 amino acids. In nucleotides, the CDR3 is TGCAGCGGAACCGGGACGTTGAATTCACCCCTCCACTTT. Protein product: CSGTGTLNSPLHF.

In DNA form, the CDR3 reads TGTGCCAGTGAACAGGGGAGCAATCAGCCCCAGCATTTT. Translated: CASEQGSNQPQHF. This chain links TRBV2 with TRBJ1-5, with 7 positions matching TRBD1. Germline CDR1 reads SNHLY; CDR2 reads FYNNEI. V dropped 9 bases and J dropped 1; count of bases not matched to a gene: 3. The CDR3 has 13 amino acids.

In its sample, this clonotype was seen many times. V and J are TRBV28 and TRBJ2-7; a weak D match, TRBD1 (5 bases). This CDR3 has 11 amino acids. Between the trimmed V and J ends, which lost 1 base and 8 bases, there was a span of 6 bases. CDR1 and CDR2 from the germline V gene are MDHEN and SYDVKM. The CDR3 DNA is TGTGCCAGCAGTTTATTGGGGCAGCAGTACTTC. Encoded protein: CASSLLGQQYF.

This clonotype showed up just once. This chain links TRBV2 with TRBJ2-2, with D possibly called TRBD1 or TRBD2 (5 bases each). V dropped 8 bases and J dropped 4 bases, with 14 bases sitting between them. The CDR3 runs to 14 residues. CDR1 SNHLY and CDR2 FYNNEI come from the germline V gene. CDR3 coding DNA: TGTGCCAGCGCCGGGGCGGAAAGCACCGGGGAGCTGTTTTTT. Translating it yields CASAGAESTGELFF.

This clonotype came up a few times. The V gene is TRBV7-9, the J gene TRBJ1-4; weak D call: TRBD1 (5 bases). This CDR3 spans 16 amino acids. V lost 4 bases and J 2 bases, leaving 14 bases between the germline ends. Germline CDR1 is SEHNR and CDR2 is FQNEAQ (reference sequence). CDR3 DNA sequence: TGTGCCAGCAGCTCGCAGGGTATGAGGACTAATGAAAAACTGTTTTTT. Its protein is CASSSQGMRTNEKLFF.

The rearrangement links TRBV2 to TRBJ2-2; TRBD1 agrees at 8 bases. The CDR3 has 13 amino acids. J gave up 6 bases and V 6 bases, and 3 bases lay outside the gene matches. From germline, CDR1 is SNHLY and CDR2 FYNNEI. The CDR3 DNA is TGTGCCAGCAGGGACAGGGATGCCGGGGAGCTGTTTTTT. Translation: CASRDRDAGELFF.

This clonotype has a handful of counts. The CDR3 bases are TGTGCCAGCAGCGTAGGGGTAGGGGGACTATCGAACACCGGGGAGCTGTTTTTT. This encodes CASSVGVGGLSNTGELFF. The chain is built from TRBV9 and TRBJ2-2, with a possible D match to TRBD2 (7 bases). The V gene lost 0 bases and the J gene lost 0 bases, with 15 bases spanning the gap. The CDR3 loop spans 18 amino acids. Germline V gene sequence: CDR1 SGDLS, CDR2 YYNGEE.

This clonotype has only a few counts. This rearrangement joins TRBV20-1 to TRBJ2-7; no clear D. From germline, CDR1 is DFQATT and CDR2 SNEGSKA (reference sequence). This CDR3 is 11 amino acids long. Trimming shortened V by 6 bases and J by 3 bases, and 9 bases separated the two germline ends. The CDR3 protein is CSAEDLYEQYF. CDR3 nucleotides: TGCAGTGCCGAGGACCTCTACGAGCAGTACTTC.

The rearrangement joins TRBV29-1 to TRBJ1-1; 9 positions match TRBD1. J gave up 11 bases and V 5 bases, and 12 bases lay outside the gene matches. The CDR3 runs 13 residues. Germline V gives CDR1 SQVTM, CDR2 ANQGSEA. For the CDR3, the DNA is TGCAGCGTTCCCCGACAGGGGGAGGCGTTGGCTTTCTTT. This translates into CSVPRQGEALAFF.

V and J are TRBV11-3 and TRBJ2-7, with TRBD1 identical over 8 bases. Germline V gives CDR1 SGHNT, CDR2 YENEEA. CDR3 length equals 15 residues. Germline trimming cut 2 bases from V and 2 bases from J; bases unmatched to any gene: 5. CDR3 sequence (DNA): TGTGCCAGCAGCTTACGGACAGGGATTACCTACGAGCAGTACTTC. Translating gives CASSLRTGITYEQYF.